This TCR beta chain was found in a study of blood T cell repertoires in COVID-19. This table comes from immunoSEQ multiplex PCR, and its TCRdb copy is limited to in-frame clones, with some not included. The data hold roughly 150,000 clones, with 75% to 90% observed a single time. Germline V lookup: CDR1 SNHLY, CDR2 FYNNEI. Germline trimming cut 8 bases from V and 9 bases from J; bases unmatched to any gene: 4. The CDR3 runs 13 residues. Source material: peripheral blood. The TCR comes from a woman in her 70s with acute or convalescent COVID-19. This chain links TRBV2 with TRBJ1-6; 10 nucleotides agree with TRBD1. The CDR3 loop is CASSTGGSSPLHF. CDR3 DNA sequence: TGTGCCAGCTCGACAGGGGGCTCTTCACCCCTCCACTTT.